These 13 T cell receptor beta chains came from one sample sequenced in a study of OX40 agonist ivuxolimab in advanced cancers. Receptor amplification or capture employed the immunoSEQ multiplex PCR assay. This is the immuneACCESS table as TCRdb keeps it, with only in-frame sequences that have V and J called. A part of the clones is gone; compared with another copy, unresolved V genes explain less than half, and the rest is unexplained. Counted in this sample were 75,000 to 90,000 clones; 90% to 95% of them appeared once. Together, the top ten hold roughly 1.1% of the sample. Sequenced material: CD4+ or CD8+ T cells sorted from blood, taken in a trial of the OX40 agonist ivuxolimab. All receptors come from an adult with an advanced solid tumor such as melanoma, head and neck, liver or kidney cancer.

The chain carries TRBV10-3 and TRBJ2-3; possible D gene TRBD2, 6 bases. The CDR3 runs 15 residues. V was clipped by 0 bases and J by 0 bases, with 7 bases between them. Looked up from germline, CDR1 is ENHRY and CDR2 is SYGVKD. CDR3 sequence reads: CAISESGTSTDTQYF. The DNA of the CDR3 is TGTGCCATCAGTGAGTCGGGGACTAGCACAGATACGCAGTATTTT.

About this clone: Distinct nucleotide sequences in the sample also encode this CDR3. This chain links TRBV2 with TRBJ2-2; D is possibly TRBD1 (6 bases). CDR1 is SNHLY and CDR2 is FYNNEI in the germline V gene. Trimming took 5 bases from V and 1 from J, leaving 8 bases between them. This CDR3 contains 14 residues. The CDR3 spells CASSNRVNTGELFF. In nucleotides, the CDR3 is TGTGCCAGCAGTAACAGGGTGAACACCGGGGAGCTGTTTTTT.

The rearrangement joins TRBV7-2 to TRBJ2-5; 12 bases align to TRBD2. CDR1 SGHTA and CDR2 FQGNSA come from the germline V gene. The CDR3 spans 15 residues. With V trimmed by 5 bases and J by 4 bases, 5 bases remained unmatched. This CDR3 reads CASSPGLAGPETQYF. Written as DNA, the CDR3 is TGTGCCAGCAGCCCGGGACTAGCGGGCCCAGAGACCCAGTACTTC.

The chain carries TRBV14 and TRBJ2-7; 10 positions match TRBD1. The CDR3 covers 15 residues. Unmatched junction bases numbered 13, after V lost 10 bases and J lost 4 bases. From germline, CDR1 is SGHDN and CDR2 FVKESK. CDR3 region: CAIQEDRGGRYEQYF. The DNA of the CDR3 is TGTGCCATCCAAGAGGACAGGGGGGGCCGTTACGAGCAGTACTTC. The whole variable domain, remainder taken from reference TRBV14 and TRBJ2-7, is EAGVTQFPSHSVIEKGQTVTLRCDPISGHDNLYWYRRVMGKEIKFLLHFVKESKQDESGMPNNRFLAERTGGTYSTLKVQPAELEDSGVYFCAIQEDRGGRYEQYFGPGTRLTVT.

In its sample, this clone was seen a few times. V and J are TRBV29-1 and TRBJ1-2; the match to TRBD1 covers 9 bases. CDR3 length equals 11 residues. The V gene end was trimmed by 8 bases and the J gene end by 8 bases; junction bases not matched to a gene: 6. The germline V gene has CDR1 SQVTM and CDR2 ANQGSEA. CDR3 sequence (DNA): TGCAGCACGGGACAGGGTGAAGGCTACACCTTC. Its translation is CSTGQGEGYTF.

This chain uses TRBV9 with TRBJ2-2; TRBD1 aligns across 9 bases. This CDR3 is built from 16 residues. The V segment lost 3 bases and the J segment 0 bases; nucleotides outside the gene matches: 3. Germline CDR1 SGDLS, CDR2 YYNGEE. The CDR3, as DNA: TGTGCCAGCAGCGCAAGGACAGGGGCGAACACCGGGGAGCTGTTTTTT. Its translation: CASSARTGANTGELFF.

The chain has TRBV28 and TRBJ1-2; 8 bases are shared with TRBD1. With 2 bases clipped from V and 7 bases from J, the junction kept 9 bases outside the gene matches. The CDR3 covers 15 residues. Germline V lookup: CDR1 MDHEN, CDR2 SYDVKM. CDR3 sequence reads: CASSLTPDRAAGYTF. As DNA, the CDR3 is TGTGCCAGCAGTTTAACACCGGACAGGGCCGCTGGCTACACCTTC.

CDR3 coding DNA: TGTGCCAGCAGTTTTCCGCAGGACTATTACGAGCAGTACTTC. The encoded protein is CASSFPQDYYEQYF. The rearrangement joins TRBV6-6 to TRBJ2-7; D perhaps matches TRBD2 (6 bases). The CDR3 sequence is 14 residues long. CDR1 MNHNY and CDR2 SVGAGI come from the germline V gene (reference sequence). The V end lost 4 bases, the J end lost 4 bases, and 14 bases lay between the germline ends.

The genes are TRBV27 and TRBJ1-1; TRBD1 matches at 7 bases. There are 15 residues in the CDR3. The V gene end was trimmed by 3 bases and the J gene end by 4 bases; junction bases not matched to a gene: 8. CDR1 is MNHEY and CDR2 is SMNVEV in the germline V gene (reference sequence). CDR3 DNA: TGTGCCAGCAGTTTTTCAAACAGGGGATCCACTGAAGCTTTCTTT. This gives the protein CASSFSNRGSTEAFF.

The rearrangement uses TRBV19 and TRBJ2-4, with 13 positions matching TRBD2. The junction had 7 bases not matched to a gene; V was cut back by 5 bases and J by 9 bases. The CDR3 extends over 15 amino acids. Germline V lookup: CDR1 LNHDA, CDR2 SQIVND (reference sequence). The CDR3 spells CASSPGLAGVGIQYF. The DNA for the CDR3 is TGTGCCAGTAGTCCCGGACTAGCGGGAGTTGGCATTCAGTACTTC.

This CDR3 is CASSSLAGVSTDTQYF. For the CDR3, the DNA is TGTGCCAGCAGCTCACTAGCGGGAGTCAGCACAGATACGCAGTATTTT. The J gene is TRBJ2-3, the V gene TRBV27, with 11 bases identical to TRBD2. The length of the CDR3 is 16 residues. The V gene end was trimmed by 6 bases and the J gene end by 0 bases; junction bases not matched to a gene: 5. Germline V gives CDR1 MNHEY, CDR2 SMNVEV (reference sequence).

The chain is built from TRBV23-1 and TRBJ2-2, with D unclear. TRBV23-1 is an open reading frame whose function is uncertain. The V and J ends lost 6 bases and 7 bases respectively, with 12 bases between them. This CDR3 spans 13 amino acids. The CDR3 protein is CASRPRGSGELFF. CDR3 DNA: TGCGCCAGCAGGCCCCGAGGCAGCGGGGAGCTGTTTTTT.

V usage is TRBV10-1 and J usage is TRBJ2-3, with 7 positions matching TRBD2. This CDR3 is 14 amino acids long. V trimming: 2 bases; J trimming: 4 bases; junction bases outside the gene matches: 3. CDR1 WNHNN and CDR2 SYGVQD come from the germline V gene (reference sequence). The DNA for the CDR3 is TGCGCCAGCAGTGAGGGCGGGAGTGCAGATACGCAGTATTTT. Translated: CASSEGGSADTQYF.